The clone carrying this T cell receptor beta chain was detected only once. Methods used by the authors: How many nucleated cells were present was estimated from reference gene primer amplification. Repertoires were generated with immunoSEQ multiplex PCR, while TCRdb's copy carries only in-frame clones and drops some. V and J calls and clone size are copied from that table; D and trimming were computed from the DNA. Of more than 100,000 clones in the sample, 79% were seen once. The CDR3 runs to 16 residues. Germline CDR1 reads SGHRS; CDR2 reads YFSETQ. V lost 3 bases and J lost 0; bases outside the gene matches: 4. This entry is derived from a study of blood T cell repertoires in COVID-19. Study-level information: Some COVID-19 samples were acute and others convalescent; all came from the United States, Italy and Spain. T cells, B-cell-depleted T cells, or PBMCs supplied cDNA or gDNA.

The source is a woman of 80 years or more with acute or convalescent COVID-19. What was sequenced was peripheral blood. The chain has TRBV5-1 and TRBJ1-1; 11 bases map to TRBD1. This CDR3 is CASSSGTGGMNTEAFF. The CDR3 nucleotides read TGCGCCAGCAGCTCCGGGACAGGGGGTATGAACACTGAAGCTTTCTTT.